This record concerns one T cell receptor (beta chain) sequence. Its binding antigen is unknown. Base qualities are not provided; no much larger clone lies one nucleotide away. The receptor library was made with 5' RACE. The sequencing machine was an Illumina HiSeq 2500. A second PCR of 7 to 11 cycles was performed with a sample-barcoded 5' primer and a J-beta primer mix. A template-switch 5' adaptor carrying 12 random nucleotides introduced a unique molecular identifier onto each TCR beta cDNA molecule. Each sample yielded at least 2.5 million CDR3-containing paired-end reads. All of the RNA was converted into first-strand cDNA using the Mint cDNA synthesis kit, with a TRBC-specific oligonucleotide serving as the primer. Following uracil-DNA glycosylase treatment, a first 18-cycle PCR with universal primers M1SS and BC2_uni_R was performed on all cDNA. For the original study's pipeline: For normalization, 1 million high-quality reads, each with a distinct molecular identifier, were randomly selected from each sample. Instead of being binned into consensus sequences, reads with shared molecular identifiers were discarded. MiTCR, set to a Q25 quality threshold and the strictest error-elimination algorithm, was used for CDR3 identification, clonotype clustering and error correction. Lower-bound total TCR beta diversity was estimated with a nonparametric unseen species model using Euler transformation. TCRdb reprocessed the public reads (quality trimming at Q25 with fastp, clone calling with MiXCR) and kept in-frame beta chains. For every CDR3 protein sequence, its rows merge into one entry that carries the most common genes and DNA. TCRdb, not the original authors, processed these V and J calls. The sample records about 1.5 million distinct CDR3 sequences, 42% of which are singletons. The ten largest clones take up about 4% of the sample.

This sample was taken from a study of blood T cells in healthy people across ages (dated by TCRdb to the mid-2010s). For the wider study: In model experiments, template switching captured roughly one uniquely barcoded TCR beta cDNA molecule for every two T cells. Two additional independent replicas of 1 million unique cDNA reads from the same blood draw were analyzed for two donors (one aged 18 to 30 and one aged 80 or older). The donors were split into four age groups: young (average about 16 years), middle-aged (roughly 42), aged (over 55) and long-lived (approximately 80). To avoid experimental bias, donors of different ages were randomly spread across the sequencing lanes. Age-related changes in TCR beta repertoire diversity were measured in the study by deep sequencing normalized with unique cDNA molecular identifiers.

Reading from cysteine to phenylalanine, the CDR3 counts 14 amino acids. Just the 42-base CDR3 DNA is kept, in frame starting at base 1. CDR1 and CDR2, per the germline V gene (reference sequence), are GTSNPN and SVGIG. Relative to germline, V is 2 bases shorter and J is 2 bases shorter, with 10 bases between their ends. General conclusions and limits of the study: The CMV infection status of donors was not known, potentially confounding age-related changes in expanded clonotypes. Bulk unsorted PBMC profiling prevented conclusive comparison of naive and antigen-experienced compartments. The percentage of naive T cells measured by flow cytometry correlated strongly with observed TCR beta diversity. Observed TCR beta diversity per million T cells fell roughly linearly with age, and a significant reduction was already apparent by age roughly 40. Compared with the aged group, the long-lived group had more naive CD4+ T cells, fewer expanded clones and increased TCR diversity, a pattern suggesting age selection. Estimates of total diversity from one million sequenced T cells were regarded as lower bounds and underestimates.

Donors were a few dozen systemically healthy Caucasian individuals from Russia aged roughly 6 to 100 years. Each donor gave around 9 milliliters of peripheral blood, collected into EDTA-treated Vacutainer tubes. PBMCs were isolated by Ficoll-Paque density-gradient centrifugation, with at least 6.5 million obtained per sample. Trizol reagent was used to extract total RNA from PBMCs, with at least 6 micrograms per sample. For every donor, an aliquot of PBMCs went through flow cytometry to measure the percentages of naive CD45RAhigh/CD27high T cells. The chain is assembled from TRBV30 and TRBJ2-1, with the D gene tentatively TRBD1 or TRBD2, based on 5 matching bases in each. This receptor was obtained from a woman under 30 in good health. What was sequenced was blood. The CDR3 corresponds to CAWSTGAPYNEQFF. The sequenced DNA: TGTGCCTGGAGTACCGGGGCCCCCTACAATGAGCAGTTCTTC.